Sequencing of this T cell receptor beta chain was carried out in a study of response to subunit inactivated influenza vaccine. Points from the study as a whole: It was the authors' suggestion that each seasonal influenza vaccination recruits few new T cells.

In its sample, this clonotype was seen a few times. Its antigen is still unknown. One entry per CDR3 protein results from TCRdb running MiXCR on the RT-PCR reads. The sample consists of some 480,000 distinct CDR3 sequences, over 9.5% of them appearing once. The CDR3 loop spans 15 amino acids. Germline V gene lookup returns CDR1 MNHEY and CDR2 SVGAGI. Trimming stripped 0 bases from V and 6 bases from J, with 11 bases between. The source of this sequence is a middle-aged man who received an inactivated influenza vaccine. V usage is TRBV6-5 and J usage is TRBJ2-2; D is unclear. The source material was PBMCs from blood, sampled roughly 47 days after vaccination. The DNA for the CDR3 is TGTGCCAGCAGTTACTCGTCGAGCGACTCCGGGGAGCTGTTTTTT. Protein product: CASSYSSSDSGELFF.